This TCR beta chain was identified during a study of shared clonotypes between healthy human individuals. Looking at the study overall: The composition of the donors was a couple of women and a few men aged 18 to 49. Study observations and caveats: Estimated richness was generally greater in naive than memory subsets. Shared clonotypes: roughly 4.7% naive CD4, around 3.7% naive CD8, over 2% memory CD4, 0.4% to 0.5% memory CD8.

A remark on this clone: Its antigen is undetermined.

Clones were read by immunoSEQ multiplex PCR, and TCRdb kept only the in-frame ones, dropping some. The sample lists 150,000 to 200,000 clones, approximately 92% occurring once. CDR1 and CDR2 from the germline V gene are SEHNR and FQNEAQ (reference sequence). After removal of 3 bases from V and 4 bases from J, the junction contained 6 bases not matched to a gene. The CDR3 loop spans 15 amino acids. Sequenced: naive CD4+ T cells sorted from blood. The subset was: CD45RA+ positively selected. The rearrangement uses TRBV7-9 and TRBJ1-3; the match to TRBD1 covers 7 bases. This TCR was recovered from a woman aged 25 to 39 in good health. The CDR3 region has the DNA TGTGCCAGCAGCTTGCTACAGGGGAACGGAAACACCATATATTTT. As protein: CASSLLQGNGNTIYF.